These T cell receptor beta chains were read from a single sample in a study of T cells after yellow fever vaccination. TCRdb used MiXCR to reprocess the 5' RACE reads, holding one entry per CDR3 protein. The data show fewer than 350,000 distinct CDR3 sequences, around 4% seen once. The sequencing used PBMCs, collected on the day of the yellow fever booster vaccination. These receptors all come from a man between 18 and 35 years old who received the YFV17D yellow fever vaccine. Both conserved end residues are part of each CDR3. The order of the fields is J gene, D gene, V gene, clone size, CDR3 DNA, CDR3 protein. D genes are given only for firm matches. Rows may omit the clone size; those that give it use once, few, many or a size class.

>TRBJ2-2|-|TRBV7-6|many
TGTGCCAGCAGCTTAGAATGGGGTTCCGGGGAGCTGTTTTTT
CASSLEWGSGELFF
>TRBJ1-1|TRBD1|TRBV6-2/TRBV6-3|many
TGTGCCAGCAACGAGAGGACAGGCGGTGTCACTGAAGCTTTCTTT
CASNERTGGVTEAFF
>TRBJ2-3|-|TRBV7-6|many
TGTGCCAGCAGCTTCGCTAGGGATACGCAGTATTTT
CASSFARDTQYF
>TRBJ2-1|TRBD2|TRBV14|many
TGTGCCAGCAGCCTCTGGGGGACTAGTTCCGCCAATGAGCAGTTCTTC
CASSLWGTSSANEQFF
>TRBJ2-5|-|TRBV29-1|few
TGCAGCTGCCAGATTGGTGAGACCCAGTACTTC
CSCQIGETQYF
>TRBJ2-5|TRBD2|TRBV9|many
TGTGCCAGCAGCGCCGGACTAGCGGGGAGAGAGACCCAGTACTTC
CASSAGLAGRETQYF
>TRBJ1-2|TRBD1|TRBV5-1|-
TGCGCCAGCAGCTGGCAGGGGGGAGATGGCTACACCTTC
CASSWQGGDGYTF
>TRBJ2-2|TRBD2|TRBV28|-
TGTGCCGGTCGGACGGGGGGGGACACCGGGGAGCTGTTTTTT
CAGRTGGDTGELFF
>TRBJ1-6|-|TRBV18|-
TGTGCCAGCTCACCATCGGGGGCCCTTAATTCACCCCTCCACTTT
CASSPSGALNSPLHF
>TRBJ1-1|-|TRBV4-1|-
TGCGCCAGCAGCCAACAATCCTTTAGGGGAGACACTGAAGCTTTCTTT
CASSQQSFRGDTEAFF
>TRBJ2-1|TRBD2|TRBV9|many
TGTGCCAGCAGCGCGGGGGGAGGGTCCTACAATGAGCAGTTCTTC
CASSAGGGSYNEQFF
>TRBJ1-1|-|TRBV5-1|many
TGCGCCAGCAGCTCCGGGACTGGGGCTTTGAACACTGAAGCTTTCTTT
CASSSGTGALNTEAFF
>TRBJ2-5|-|TRBV30|few
TGTGCCTGGAGTGTAGGGGATGGGGAGACCCAGTACTTC
CAWSVGDGETQYF
>TRBJ2-7|TRBD1|TRBV9|many
TGTGCCAGCAGCGCCGGACAGGTAACCGAGCAGTACTTC
CASSAGQVTEQYF
>TRBJ1-1|-|TRBV12-3/TRBV12-4|-
TGTGCCAGCAGTTCCTCAGGAGCGAACACTGAAGCTTTCTTT
CASSSSGANTEAFF
>TRBJ2-1|TRBD1|TRBV3-1|many
TGTGCCAGCAGCCGAGGACAGGGTCCTCGAAATGAGCAGTTCTTC
CASSRGQGPRNEQFF
>TRBJ2-5|TRBD2|TRBV4-3|few
TGCGCCAGCAGCCAAAATGGACTAGCGGGGGGAAAAGAGACCCAGTACTTC
CASSQNGLAGGKETQYF
>TRBJ2-1|TRBD1|TRBV27|many
TGTGCCAGCAGTAGGGACAGGGGGTACAATGAGCAGTTCTTC
CASSRDRGYNEQFF
>TRBJ1-5|-|TRBV20-1|-
TGCAGTGCTAGCCCGTCTAAGACACCGAATCAGCCCCAGCATTTT
CSASPSKTPNQPQHF
>TRBJ1-2|TRBD1|TRBV15|few
TGTGCCACCAGCAGATTGACAGGGGAGATTTTCTATGGCTACACCTTC
CATSRLTGEIFYGYTF
>TRBJ2-1|-|TRBV6-5|many
TGTGCCAGCAGAGTAGGGACACAGAACAATGAGCAGTTCTTC
CASRVGTQNNEQFF
>TRBJ1-1|-|TRBV5-4|few
TGTGCCATCGAGCAGCTTGGGGCGGGAGGGATAAACACTGAAGCTTTCTTT
CAIEQLGAGGINTEAFF
>TRBJ1-3|TRBD1|TRBV9|few
TGTGCCAGCAGTGGACAGGGAACTGGAAACACCATATATTTT
CASSGQGTGNTIYF
>TRBJ2-1|TRBD2|TRBV7-8|many
TGTGCCAGCAGCGGCGGGGGATACAATGAGCAGTTCTTC
CASSGGGYNEQFF
>TRBJ1-1|-|TRBV27|many
TGTGCCAGCAGCTCGCTAGTGGGAGGTGAAGCTTTCTTT
CASSSLVGGEAFF
>TRBJ2-2|-|TRBV18|many
TGTGCCAGCTCTTACAGCACCGGGGAGCTGTTTTTT
CASSYSTGELFF
>TRBJ2-5|-|TRBV30|few
TGTGCCTGGCGAAGGGAGACCCAGTACTTC
CAWRRETQYF
>TRBJ1-1|-|TRBV3-2|-
TGTGCCAGCAGGGGGACAGGGGAATGGAGTGAAGCTTTCTTT
CASRGTGEWSEAFF
>TRBJ1-2|-|TRBV20-1|-
TGCAGTGCTACGCCGGGACAAGGCTATGGCTACACCTTC
CSATPGQGYGYTF
>TRBJ2-5|-|TRBV5-1|few
TGCGCCAGCAGACGATGGACTAAGCAAGAGACCCAGTACTTC
CASRRWTKQETQYF
>TRBJ2-5|-|TRBV5-1|many
TGCGCCACCTCCCCGGGGACACAAGAGACCCAGTACTTC
CATSPGTQETQYF
>TRBJ1-2|-|TRBV20-1|few
TGCAGTGCTAGCGCCCCGGTTAACGCGGACTATGGCTACACCTTC
CSASAPVNADYGYTF
>TRBJ2-3|-|TRBV18|few
TGTGCCAGCTCACCACGGGGCGGCAGGGGCACAGATACGCAGTATTTT
CASSPRGGRGTDTQYF
>TRBJ1-1|-|TRBV20-1|-
TGCAGTGCTAGAGTTGCAGGGATCTCCCAAGCTTTCTTT
CSARVAGISQAFF
>TRBJ2-7|-|TRBV6-5|many
TGTGCCAGCAGTTACTCGAGGGTTATAGGCTACGAGCAGTACTTC
CASSYSRVIGYEQYF
>TRBJ1-2|-|TRBV5-6|few
TGTGCCAGCAGCTCTTCGCGTACGAACTATGGCTACACCTTC
CASSSSRTNYGYTF
>TRBJ1-1|TRBD1|TRBV7-2|many
TGTGCCAGCAGCGAAATGGGACAGGGAAACACTGAAGCTTTCTTT
CASSEMGQGNTEAFF
>TRBJ2-7|TRBD2|TRBV7-9|many
TGTGCCAGCAGCTTCGACGGGGGGGCCCACGAGCAGTACTTC
CASSFDGGAHEQYF
>TRBJ2-3|TRBD2|TRBV24-1|once
TGTGCCACCAGTGACGGGGGGGATGGTACGCAGTATTTT
CATSDGGDGTQYF
>TRBJ1-5|-|TRBV2|few
TGTGCCAGCAGTGAGGAGAGAGCGGGATGGAGCAATCAGCCCCAGCATTTT
CASSEERAGWSNQPQHF
>TRBJ1-1|-|TRBV19|-
TGTGCCAGTAGTATCATCCACGTGAGGACGGAAATGAACACTGAAGCTTTCTTT
CASSIIHVRTEMNTEAFF
>TRBJ2-3|-|TRBV5-4|many
TGTGCCAGCAGCTGGTCTCGGGGAGCCGCGCAGTATTTT
CASSWSRGAAQYF
>TRBJ2-7|-|TRBV3-1|-
TGTGCCAGCAGCCTCACGGTAGGGGGGTCTTCCTACGAGCAGTACTTC
CASSLTVGGSSYEQYF
>TRBJ1-2|-|TRBV6-5|-
TGTGCCAGCAGTTACTCGCTACCTGGCTATGGCTACACCTTC
CASSYSLPGYGYTF
>TRBJ2-1|-|TRBV12-3/TRBV12-4|few
TGTGCCAGCAGTTTTGGACCGGGGGACTACAATGAGCAGTTCTTC
CASSFGPGDYNEQFF
>TRBJ1-6|TRBD1|TRBV27|-
TGTGCCAGCAGTTTAACGTTCCGACAGGGCGGATATTCACCCCTCCACTTT
CASSLTFRQGGYSPLHF
>TRBJ1-4|TRBD1|TRBV4-3|many
TGCGCCAGCAGCCCGCTGGGACAGGGGGCAAAAGATGAAAAACTGTTTTTT
CASSPLGQGAKDEKLFF
>TRBJ2-3|TRBD2|TRBV7-6|many
TGTGCCAGCAGCCCTATGGGGGGGAGCACAGATACGCAGTATTTT
CASSPMGGSTDTQYF
>TRBJ1-1|-|TRBV7-2|many
TGTGCCAGCAGCTTAGCCGTGAAGCGTGAAGCTTTCTTT
CASSLAVKREAFF